The rows below give T cell receptor beta chains drawn from one sample of a study of tumor and adjacent non-tumor tissue in lung cancer. TCRdb re-derived calls from the multiplex PCR reads in MiXCR, one entry per CDR3 protein. The sample yields around 70,000 distinct CDR3 sequences, 60% seen once. Sequencing input: lung tumor tissue. Receptors were obtained from a man aged 50-60 years with non-small cell lung cancer. CDR3s include the opening cysteine and the closing phenylalanine or tryptophan. Fields, in order: V gene, J gene, D gene, clone size, CDR3 DNA, CDR3 protein. The D gene is left open where the match is weak. The size entry is marked missing in some rows and otherwise reads once, few, many or a size class.

V: TRBV12-3/TRBV12-4
J: TRBJ2-5
D: TRBD1
size: medium-sized
DNA: TGTGCCAGCAGTGAGGCGGACAGGCAAGAGACCCAGTACTTC
CDR3: CASSEADRQETQYF

V: TRBV4-2
J: TRBJ2-3
D: TRBD2
size: .
DNA: TGTGCTAGCGGCCAAGAGGGGCGGGGGGGTGTCACAGATACGCAGTATTTT
CDR3: CASGQEGRGGVTDTQYF

V: TRBV5-5
J: TRBJ2-6
D: .
size: .
DNA: TGTGCCAGCAGCTTGGAACAGGGATTCTTCTCTGGGGCCAACGTCCTGACTTTC
CDR3: CASSLEQGFFSGANVLTF

V: TRBV5-1
J: TRBJ1-2
D: .
size: .
DNA: TGCGCCAACAGCTTGGACGCGGGGGTGTATGGCTACACCTTC
CDR3: CANSLDAGVYGYTF

V: TRBV28
J: TRBJ1-2
D: TRBD1
size: many
DNA: TGTGCCAGCAGTCCATCCCAGGGGGCGAGGGTCTATGGCTACACCTTC
CDR3: CASSPSQGARVYGYTF

V: TRBV18
J: TRBJ2-2
D: .
size: few
DNA: TGTGCCAGCTCGGTGGCGAGACTCACCGGGGAGCTGTTTTTT
CDR3: CASSVARLTGELFF

V: TRBV4-2
J: TRBJ2-7
D: .
size: once
DNA: TGTGCCAGCAGCCAAGATCGTGGAGTGGGAGGAGGATACGAACAGTACTTC
CDR3: CASSQDRGVGGGYEQYF

V: TRBV11-1
J: TRBJ2-1
D: .
size: .
DNA: TGTGCCAGCAGCCTACTATCGATTTACAATGAGCAGTTCTTC
CDR3: CASSLLSIYNEQFF

V: TRBV4-2
J: TRBJ2-3
D: .
size: .
DNA: TGTGCCAGCAGCCAGTTCCTGGGCAGGCTAGGCACAGATACTCAGTATTTT
CDR3: CASSQFLGRLGTDTQYF

V: TRBV6-5
J: TRBJ2-7
D: .
size: .
DNA: TGTGCCAGCGCCCCCAGGGATGGCTACGAGCAGTACTTC
CDR3: CASAPRDGYEQYF

V: TRBV6-1
J: TRBJ2-4
D: .
size: .
DNA: TGTGCCAGCAGTAAGAGCCAGACGACACAAGCCAAAAACATTCAGTACTTC
CDR3: CASSKSQTTQAKNIQYF

V: TRBV4-1
J: TRBJ2-3
D: .
size: many
DNA: TGCGCCAGCAGACCCATCCGACTAGGGGCGGTGGGTAGCACAGATACGCAGTATTTT
CDR3: CASRPIRLGAVGSTDTQYF

V: TRBV29-1
J: TRBJ2-4
D: .
size: .
DNA: TGCAGCGTTGATACCTTTGCCAAAAGCATTCAGTACTTC
CDR3: CSVDTFAKSIQYF

V: TRBV4-1
J: TRBJ2-1
D: TRBD2
size: once
DNA: TGCGTCAGCAACCAAGGGAGGGGAGGGTCCACGTACAATGAGCAGTTCTTC
CDR3: CVSNQGRGGSTYNEQFF

V: TRBV10-2
J: TRBJ2-7
D: .
size: once
DNA: TGCGCCAGCAGTGCGACCGATAGGATAAAGGTTGGGTACGAGCAGTACTTC
CDR3: CASSATDRIKVGYEQYF

V: TRBV10-2
J: TRBJ2-7
D: TRBD2
size: many
DNA: TGCGCCAGCACCACGGCGGGAGGCCCCCCTTACGAGCAGTACTTC
CDR3: CASTTAGGPPYEQYF

V: TRBV20-1
J: TRBJ2-1
D: .
size: once
DNA: TGCAGTGCTAAAGCATACCCATCGACTTTTAGTCTGGGGGAATACAATGGGCAGTTCTTC
CDR3: CSAKAYPSTFSLGEYNGQFF

V: TRBV13
J: TRBJ2-2
D: .
size: .
DNA: TGTGCCAGCAGGTACAGGAACATCGGGGAGCTGTTTTTT
CDR3: CASRYRNIGELFF

V: TRBV14
J: TRBJ2-1
D: .
size: few
DNA: TGTGCCGGCAGCCAAGTTGTTGGCAGGTACGTCTACAATGAGCAGTTCTTC
CDR3: CAGSQVVGRYVYNEQFF

V: TRBV6-5
J: TRBJ1-2
D: .
size: .
DNA: TGTGTCAGCATTAGGTACTATGGCTACACTTTC
CDR3: CVSIRYYGYTF

V: TRBV7-9
J: TRBJ1-4
D: .
size: many
DNA: TGTGCCAGCAGCCCCGGAGTGGGCGGGGATGAAAAACTGTTTTTT
CDR3: CASSPGVGGDEKLFF

V: TRBV6-6
J: TRBJ2-7
D: TRBD1
size: many
DNA: TGTGCCAGCAGTCGGGACAGGGGGGACGAGCAGTACTTC
CDR3: CASSRDRGDEQYF

V: TRBV11-2
J: TRBJ2-1
D: .
size: medium-sized
DNA: TGTGCCAGCAGCCCCCGCCCGAATGAGCAGTTCTTC
CDR3: CASSPRPNEQFF

V: TRBV19
J: TRBJ2-5
D: .
size: once
DNA: TGTGCCAGTAGACGCCCGGGGACATCCCAAGAGACCCAGTACTTC
CDR3: CASRRPGTSQETQYF

V: TRBV7-9
J: TRBJ1-3
D: .
size: .
DNA: TGTGCCAGCAGCTTAGTCTACCCTGGTGGCTCTGGAAACACCATATATTTT
CDR3: CASSLVYPGGSGNTIYF

V: TRBV2
J: TRBJ2-3
D: .
size: once
DNA: TGTGCCAGCAGTCGGACGGTAGGGAATCAGCCCCAGTATTTT
CDR3: CASSRTVGNQPQYF

V: TRBV28
J: TRBJ2-7
D: TRBD2
size: .
DNA: TGTACCAGCAGGGGGACTAGCGGAAGGTACGAGCGGTACTTC
CDR3: CTSRGTSGRYERYF

V: TRBV28
J: TRBJ2-7
D: TRBD1
size: few
DNA: TGTGCCGGCAGGAGACAGGGAAGGTCCGAGCAGTACTTC
CDR3: CAGRRQGRSEQYF

V: TRBV2
J: TRBJ2-1
D: TRBD2
size: .
DNA: TGTGCCAGCAACCTCGGACTAGCGGAGGGAAGGAATGAGCAGTTCTTC
CDR3: CASNLGLAEGRNEQFF

V: TRBV4-2
J: TRBJ2-2
D: .
size: .
DNA: TGTGCCAGCACAGATGAGAACACCGGGGAGCTGTTTTTT
CDR3: CASTDENTGELFF

V: TRBV4-1
J: TRBJ1-6
D: .
size: .
DNA: TGCGCCAACAGCCCCGTCGGGGGATTCCCACACCTCCACTTT
CDR3: CANSPVGGFPHLHF

V: TRBV7-8
J: TRBJ2-2
D: .
size: .
DNA: TGTACCAGCAGCCCTGCCCAATTTTTCAGGGACGGGGGAGAGCTATTTTTT
CDR3: CTSSPAQFFRDGGELFF

V: TRBV5-6
J: TRBJ2-1
D: .
size: many
DNA: TGTGCCAGCAGCTTGTATGGCGCCTTCAGCTCCTACAATGAGCAGTTCTTC
CDR3: CASSLYGAFSSYNEQFF

V: TRBV14
J: TRBJ2-5
D: .
size: .
DNA: TGTGCCAGCAGCCAAGTAACCCAGCACGAGACCCAGTACTTC
CDR3: CASSQVTQHETQYF

V: TRBV29-1
J: TRBJ2-6
D: TRBD2
size: .
DNA: TGCAGGGTTGGAGAGCTCGGGGGGGTCAACGTCCTAACTTTC
CDR3: CRVGELGGVNVLTF

V: TRBV5-1
J: TRBJ2-3
D: TRBD2
size: few
DNA: TGCGCCAGCAGCTTCGTAGCGGGTAGCAACACAGATACGCAGTATTTT
CDR3: CASSFVAGSNTDTQYF

V: TRBV5-1
J: TRBJ2-5
D: .
size: .
DNA: TGCGCCAGCAGCTTGAGGCCTAGCCCCGGAGAGACCCAGTACTTC
CDR3: CASSLRPSPGETQYF

V: TRBV6-5
J: TRBJ2-2
D: TRBD2
size: .
DNA: TGTGCCAGCAGTTACTCGGTTACTAGCGGGGGTTCCACCGTGGAGCTGTTTTTT
CDR3: CASSYSVTSGGSTVELFF

V: TRBV2
J: TRBJ2-5
D: TRBD1
size: few
DNA: TGTGCCAGCAGTCTTAACGGACAGGGGGCGGAGACCCAGTACTTC
CDR3: CASSLNGQGAETQYF

V: TRBV20-1
J: TRBJ1-5
D: .
size: .
DNA: TGCAGTGCCCTCGGACTAGGGAGGAGTGAGTATACGCAGCATTTT
CDR3: CSALGLGRSEYTQHF

V: TRBV20-1
J: TRBJ2-7
D: .
size: few
DNA: TGCAGTGCTCGACCCGCCTTGGGGTACGAGCAGTACTTC
CDR3: CSARPALGYEQYF